The clone carrying this T cell receptor beta chain was counted at least ten times. Its antigen is undetermined. V was pared by 8 bases and J by 7 bases, with 16 bases between. The germline gives CDR1 SNHLY, CDR2 FYNNEI. The CDR3 loop spans 13 amino acids. TCRdb reprocessed the 5' RACE reads via MiXCR and lists one record per CDR3 protein. The data show some 120,000 distinct CDR3 sequences, with over 15% seen just once and 5.2% held by the top ten. This sample was taken from a study of T-cell memory formation after mild COVID-19. Study-level findings and limits: Pre-infection memory already had some responding clones, implying cross-reactive memory joined.

The V and J genes are TRBV2 and TRBJ2-3, with no clear D. Sequenced sample: PBMCs or a T cell subset sorted from them (not recorded which). This sequence originates from a man aged 18 to 35 who had mild COVID-19 (a few samples of this study predate the infection). Cell type and time point are not known. CDR3 loop: CASQDPDPNTQYF. CDR3 in DNA: TGTGCCAGCCAGGACCCCGATCCCAATACGCAGTATTTT.